What follows describes a single TCR beta chain. The data originate from a study of blood T cell repertoires in COVID-19. Generated by immunoSEQ multiplex PCR, the TCRdb table keeps only in-frame clones and is missing some. The sample lists some 390,000 clones; approximately 90% were seen once. The junction had 7 bases not matched to a gene; V was cut back by 4 bases and J by 4 bases. The CDR3 is made up of 16 amino acids. CDR1 and CDR2 (germline): SGHRS, YFSETQ. Living in roughly 23 US areas, the participants were between 18 and 89 years of age. The sequence derives from a man aged 30 to 45 who had recovered from COVID-19. The specimen sequenced was PBMCs or T cells enriched from blood (not recorded which). The rearrangement links TRBV5-1 to TRBJ2-1; 11 bases are shared with TRBD2. CDR3 residues: CASSPIAGGTYNEQFF. The CDR3 DNA reads TGCGCCAGCAGCCCCATAGCGGGGGGGACGTACAATGAGCAGTTCTTC.